A single sample gave rise to the 3 T cell receptor beta chains below, sequenced in a study of radiotherapy plus CTLA-4 blockade in lung cancer. Profiled with immunoSEQ multiplex PCR; TCRdb holds only in-frame clones, not every one. Of roughly 93,000 clones in the sample, around 83% were seen once. Sequencing used peripheral blood, obtained from a patient treated with radiotherapy plus ipilimumab. The receptors come from a human donor with non-small cell lung cancer who had a partial response to radiotherapy plus ipilimumab.

This clone occurred once. V usage is TRBV18 and J usage is TRBJ2-1, with 7 bases matching TRBD2. V was pared by 0 bases and J by 1 base, with 3 bases of the junction left unmatched. The CDR3 is 16 amino acids. Germline V gene data show CDR1 as KGHSH and CDR2 as LQKENI. The CDR3 DNA reads TGTGCCAGCTCACCACCGAACGGGAGGTCCTACAATGAGCAGTTCTTC. Translation gives CASSPPNGRSYNEQFF.

The chain uses TRBV11-2 and TRBJ2-5, with 9 bases that match TRBD1. V shed 5 bases and J 4 bases; nucleotides not matched to a gene: 11. Germline V gives CDR1 SGHAT, CDR2 FQNNGV. The CDR3 extends over 16 amino acids. The CDR3 is CASSLQRTGVGETQYF. The CDR3 bases are TGTGCCAGCAGCCTACAACGGACAGGGGTTGGAGAGACCCAGTACTTC.

The chain couples TRBV19 to TRBJ2-3, with D maybe TRBD2 (7 bases). Deletions cut 7 bases from V and 3 bases from J, with 17 bases between. The CDR3 totals 15 residues. Germline V CDR1 and CDR2: LNHDA, SQIVND (reference sequence). In DNA, the CDR3 is TGTGCCAGTAAGAGTACAGGGCGGGGGACAGATACGCAGTATTTT. As protein: CASKSTGRGTDTQYF. Supplemented by reference TRBV19 and TRBJ2-3, the full variable domain reads DGGITQSPKYLFRKEGQNVTLSCEQNLNHDAMYWYRQDPGQGLRLIYYSQIVNDFQKGDIAEGYSVSREKKESFPLTVTSAQKNPTAFYLCASKSTGRGTDTQYFGPGTRLTVL.